A single sample gave rise to the 28 T cell receptor beta chains below, sequenced in a study of cytomegalovirus exposure and HLA in healthy donors. Use of 60 Vbeta and 13 Jbeta primers characterized the PCR. Profiling relied on immunoSEQ multiplex PCR, and the TCRdb table lists in-frame clones only, not all of them. The table includes 77,000 or so clones, over 70% detected once. Sequencing was done on a sample of PBMCs. These receptors all stem from a woman between 40 and 50 years old in good health and CMV-seronegative.

V usage is TRBV10-3 and J usage is TRBJ2-7; tentative D call: TRBD1 (7 bases). The germline gives CDR1 ENHRY, CDR2 SYGVKD. CDR3 size: 13 residues. Trimming left V 8 bases short and J 5 bases short, with 16 bases between. CDR3 sequence (DNA): TGTGCCATCGGGCGACAGGGAGGCGACGAGCAGTACTTC. This translates into CAIGRQGGDEQYF.

The V gene is TRBV5-1, the J gene TRBJ2-7, with D possibly being TRBD2 (5 bases). The CDR3 extends over 14 amino acids. Looked up from germline, CDR1 is SGHRS and CDR2 is YFSETQ. V dropped 7 bases and J dropped 0 bases, with 14 bases sitting between them. The CDR3 coding sequence is TGCGCCAGCCGGGGAGAGGGCCTCTCCTACGAGCAGTACTTC. Encoded protein: CASRGEGLSYEQYF.

The chain employs TRBV18 and TRBJ1-2; tentatively, D is TRBD1 (6 bases). The germline V and J ends were trimmed by 4 bases and 4 bases, with 13 bases remaining between them. The CDR3 sequence is 14 residues long. Per germline, CDR1 KGHSH and CDR2 LQKENI. As DNA, the CDR3 is TGTGCCAGCTCACTCCGGGACATGACCTATGGCTACACCTTC. It is translated as CASSLRDMTYGYTF.

This clone was recorded a few times. The chain combines TRBV27 with TRBJ2-2, with 15 bases aligning to TRBD2. J lost 5 bases, V lost 5 bases, and 6 bases had no gene match. Germline loops: CDR1 MNHEY, CDR2 SMNVEV (reference sequence). This CDR3 contains 17 residues. CDR3 bases: TGTGCCAGCAGTAGCTCCGGGACTAGCGGGGGGACCGGGGAGCTGTTTTTT. The encoded protein is CASSSSGTSGGTGELFF.

V usage is TRBV14 and J usage is TRBJ1-1; tentative D call: TRBD1 (6 bases). Trimming pared 3 bases from V and 0 bases from J, leaving 8 bases between. Germline CDR1 reads SGHDN; CDR2 reads FVKESK. This CDR3 contains 14 residues. CDR3 residues: CASSHQGMNTEAFF. CDR3 coding DNA: TGTGCCAGCAGCCACCAGGGGATGAACACTGAAGCTTTCTTT.

The chain uses TRBV7-6 and TRBJ2-7; no clear D gene. Looked up from germline, CDR1 is SGHVS and CDR2 is FNYEAQ. Deletions cut 0 bases from V and 4 bases from J, with 7 bases between. The CDR3 length is 13 residues. CDR3 sequence reads: CASSLAHVYEQYF. CDR3 nucleotides: TGTGCCAGCAGCTTAGCACACGTATACGAGCAGTACTTC.

V gene TRBV7-9 combines with J gene TRBJ2-1; D uncertain. V lost 5 bases, J lost 2 bases, and 10 bases lay in between. Germline values: CDR1 SEHNR, CDR2 FQNEAQ (reference sequence). This CDR3 comprises 14 residues. The CDR3 DNA follows: TGTGCCAGCAGCACAGACACCGCCTACAATGAGCAGTTCTTC. This codes for CASSTDTAYNEQFF.

J is TRBJ2-1 and V is TRBV6-4; D is possibly TRBD2 (7 bases). The CDR3 has 14 amino acids. CDR1 is MRHNA and CDR2 is SNTAGT in the germline V gene. V dropped 0 bases and J dropped 11 bases, with 14 bases sitting between them. The CDR3 DNA reads as TGTGCCAGCAGTGACTCCGAAGAGGGGGGGCAGCAGTTCTTC. This encodes CASSDSEEGGQQFF.

This chain uses TRBV18 with TRBJ2-7; D possibly corresponds to TRBD1 (5 bases). The germline V gene encodes CDR1 KGHSH and CDR2 LQKENI. The CDR3 consists of 13 residues. The germline V and J ends were trimmed by 2 bases and 6 bases, with 11 bases remaining between them. CDR3 bases: TGTGCCAGCTCACCAGGGGCAGGTGGCGAGCAGTACTTC. Translation: CASSPGAGGEQYF.

The J gene is TRBJ2-7, the V gene TRBV7-8; TRBD1 might be the D (5 bases). This CDR3 comprises 14 residues. From germline, CDR1 is SGHVS and CDR2 FQNEAQ. V was pared by 2 bases and J by 3 bases, with 11 bases between. CDR3: CASSLHRGNYEQYF. CDR3 coding DNA: TGTGCCAGCAGCTTACATAGGGGTAACTACGAGCAGTACTTC.

This clone was counted only a few times. J is TRBJ2-5 and V is TRBV19; 8 bases map to TRBD2. With 3 bases clipped from V and 7 bases from J, the junction kept 7 bases outside the gene matches. The CDR3 is 14 amino acids. Germline V CDR1 and CDR2: LNHDA, SQIVND (reference sequence). CDR3 bases: TGTGCCAGTAGTATGACGGGGGGGCCTGGGACCCAGTACTTC. Translation: CASSMTGGPGTQYF.

The chain has TRBV5-1 and TRBJ2-7; 7 nucleotides match TRBD1. The CDR3 is 16 residues long. Germline CDR1 is SGHRS and CDR2 is YFSETQ. J lost 3 bases, V lost 0 bases, and 9 bases had no gene match. CDR3 bases: TGCGCCAGCAGCTTGGGAGGGACAGCTCTGGGCTACGAGCAGTACTTC. This sequence encodes CASSLGGTALGYEQYF.

A note on this clone: This sample also contains other DNA sequences that code for the same CDR3. The chain links TRBV30 to TRBJ2-1; D may be TRBD2 (5 bases). The V and J ends lost 1 base and 2 bases respectively, with 9 bases between them. The CDR3 is 14 residues long. Germline V gene lookup returns CDR1 GTSNPN and CDR2 SVGIG (reference sequence). In DNA, the CDR3 is TGTGCCTGGAGTGGGGCCGGGACCTACAATGAGCAGTTCTTC. Amino acid sequence: CAWSGAGTYNEQFF.

The rearrangement joins TRBV25-1 to TRBJ2-2; 8 bases agree with TRBD1. From germline, CDR1 is MGHDK and CDR2 SYGVNS. The trim removed 4 bases at V and 4 bases at J, leaving 8 bases unmatched. The CDR3 loop spans 16 amino acids. The chain's CDR3 is CASSATGGGGTGELFF. In DNA, the CDR3 is TGTGCCAGCAGTGCCACAGGGGGTGGGGGCACCGGGGAGCTGTTTTTT.

This chain links TRBV19 with TRBJ2-1; D might be TRBD2 (5 bases). Germline values: CDR1 LNHDA, CDR2 SQIVND (reference sequence). This CDR3 comprises 15 residues. Trimming left V 2 bases short and J 6 bases short, with 14 bases between. Here the CDR3 reads CASSIITRSANEQFF. The DNA for the CDR3 is TGTGCCAGTAGTATAATAACTAGATCCGCCAATGAGCAGTTCTTC.

This chain uses TRBV10-3 with TRBJ2-1; TRBD1 agrees at 9 bases. V lost 3 bases and J lost 7; bases outside the gene matches: 7. Germline V CDR1 and CDR2: ENHRY, SYGVKD. The CDR3 spans 15 residues. The CDR3 coding sequence is TGTGCCATCAGTGACAGGGACAGGGTAGGTAATGAGCAGTTCTTC. Residues: CAISDRDRVGNEQFF.

The genes are TRBV19 and TRBJ2-1; tentatively, D is TRBD2 (5 bases). Germline V lookup: CDR1 LNHDA, CDR2 SQIVND (reference sequence). V gave up 11 bases and J gave up 0 bases, with 11 bases separating them. This CDR3 contains 13 residues. The CDR3 region has the DNA TGTGCCGCGGCGGGCAGCTCCTACAATGAGCAGTTCTTC. The encoded protein is CAAAGSSYNEQFF.

The chain has TRBV7-2 and TRBJ1-1; no definite D call. The CDR3 runs to 11 residues. V gave up 8 bases and J gave up 3 bases, with 7 bases separating them. Germline V gives CDR1 SGHTA, CDR2 FQGNSA. The CDR3 region is CASGLDTEAFF. The CDR3 DNA reads as TGTGCCAGCGGCCTCGACACTGAAGCTTTCTTT.

This clone was observed a few times. This sequence joins TRBV5-1 and TRBJ1-5; D not resolved. Germline assignment: CDR1 SGHRS and CDR2 YFSETQ. V lost 7 bases, J lost 3 bases, and 14 bases lay in between. The CDR3 covers 14 residues. The chain's CDR3 is CASRPDISNQPQHF. CDR3 nucleotides: TGCGCCAGCCGGCCCGACATATCCAATCAGCCCCAGCATTTT.

The V gene is TRBV27, the J gene TRBJ1-5, with a possible D match to TRBD1 (5 bases). Trimming took 0 bases from V and 6 from J, leaving 12 bases between them. CDR1 and CDR2 (germline): MNHEY, SMNVEV (reference sequence). The CDR3 loop spans 15 amino acids. Here the CDR3 reads CASSLSMGGRQPQHF. The CDR3 DNA reads TGTGCCAGCAGTTTATCAATGGGGGGTCGTCAGCCCCAGCATTTT.

The chain combines TRBV18 with TRBJ2-1, with D maybe TRBD2 (6 bases). The CDR3 is 13 residues long. Trimming left V 1 base short and J 8 bases short, with 9 bases between. CDR1 is KGHSH and CDR2 is LQKENI in the germline V gene. The CDR3 region has the DNA TGTGCCAGCTCACCACGACTAGTCGATGAGCAGTTCTTC. It yields the protein CASSPRLVDEQFF.

The V and J genes are TRBV5-4 and TRBJ2-5; 7 positions match TRBD2. J lost 5 bases, V lost 0 bases, and 1 base had no gene match. Germline loops: CDR1 SGHNT, CDR2 YYREEE (reference sequence). The CDR3 has 13 amino acids. The CDR3 region is CASSLVTSETQYF. The DNA for the CDR3 is TGTGCCAGCAGCTTGGTGACTAGCGAGACCCAGTACTTC.

V and J are TRBV5-6 and TRBJ1-1; no clear D gene. V lost 4 bases and J 0 bases, leaving 10 bases between the germline ends. The CDR3 runs to 14 residues. The V gene's germline CDR1 is SGHDT and CDR2 YYEEEE. CDR3 DNA sequence: TGTGCCAGCAGCCTCAGTTACATGAACACTGAAGCTTTCTTT. This gives the protein CASSLSYMNTEAFF. Full variable domain (outside the CDR3, taken from reference TRBV5-6 and TRBJ1-1): DAGVTQSPTHLIKTRGQQVTLRCSPKSGHDTVSWYQQALGQGPQFIFQYYEEEERQRGNFPDRFSGHQFPNYSSELNVNALLLGDSALYLCASSLSYMNTEAFFGQGTRLTVV.

The chain uses TRBV9 and TRBJ2-7, with 11 positions matching TRBD2. The J segment lost 2 bases and the V segment lost 0 bases, leaving 4 bases of the junction unmatched. Germline assignment: CDR1 SGDLS and CDR2 YYNGEE. CDR3 size: 16 residues. CDR3 DNA: TGTGCCAGCAGCGTAGAGGGACTAGCGGCCACCTACGAGCAGTACTTC. Encoded protein: CASSVEGLAATYEQYF.

This CDR3 reads CASSLNRGGQETQYF. In nucleotides, the CDR3 is TGCGCCAGCAGCTTAAACCGGGGGGGACAAGAGACCCAGTACTTC. The V and J genes are TRBV5-1 and TRBJ2-5; 8 positions match TRBD2. The CDR3 totals 15 residues. From germline, CDR1 is SGHRS and CDR2 YFSETQ. Losses at the gene ends were 2 bases for V and 2 bases for J; bases not matched to a gene: 5. The whole variable domain, filled in from reference TRBV5-1 and TRBJ2-5, reads KAGVTQTPRYLIKTRGQQVTLSCSPISGHRSVSWYQQTPGQGLQFLFEYFSETQRNKGNFPGRFSGRQFSNSRSEMNVSTLELGDSALYLCASSLNRGGQETQYFGPGTRLLVL.

This clone has only a few counts. The V and J genes are TRBV25-1 and TRBJ1-5, with 7 bases matching TRBD1. Germline CDR1 reads MGHDK; CDR2 reads SYGVNS. Trimming at V came to 6 bases and at J to 6 bases, leaving 8 bases not matched to a gene. CDR3 size: 14 residues. The DNA for the CDR3 is TGTGCCAGCAGCCCAGGAGGGGGCTCTCAGCCCCAGCATTTT. Translating gives CASSPGGGSQPQHF.

The chain has TRBV4-2 and TRBJ2-1; TRBD2 aligns across 11 bases. CDR3 length: 15 amino acids. After removal of 2 bases from V and 10 bases from J, the junction contained 7 bases not matched to a gene. Germline CDR1 and CDR2: LGHNA and YNFKEQ. CDR3 nucleotide sequence: TGTGCCAGCAGCCAAAGGGCTAGCGGGGGGTTCGAGCAGTTCTTC. It codes for CASSQRASGGFEQFF.

The DNA of the CDR3 is TGCAGCGCTGGGCAGAGAAATGAAAAACTGTTTTTT. This gives the protein CSAGQRNEKLFF. The chain couples TRBV29-1 to TRBJ1-4; D is unresolved. V gave up 7 bases and J gave up 5 bases, with 11 bases separating them. Germline V gives CDR1 SQVTM, CDR2 ANQGSEA. The CDR3 has 12 amino acids.